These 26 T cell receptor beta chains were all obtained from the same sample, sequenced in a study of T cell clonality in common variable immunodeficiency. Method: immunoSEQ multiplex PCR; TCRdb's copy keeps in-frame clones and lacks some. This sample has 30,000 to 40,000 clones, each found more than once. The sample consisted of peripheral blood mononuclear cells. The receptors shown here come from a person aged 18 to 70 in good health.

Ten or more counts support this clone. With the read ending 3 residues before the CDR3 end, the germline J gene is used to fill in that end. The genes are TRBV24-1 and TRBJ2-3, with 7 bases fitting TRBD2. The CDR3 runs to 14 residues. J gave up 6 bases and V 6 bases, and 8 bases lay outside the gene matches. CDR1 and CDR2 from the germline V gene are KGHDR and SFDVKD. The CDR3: CATSRAGPPDTQYF. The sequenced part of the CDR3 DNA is TGTGCCACCAGTCGAGCGGGACCCCCCGATACG.

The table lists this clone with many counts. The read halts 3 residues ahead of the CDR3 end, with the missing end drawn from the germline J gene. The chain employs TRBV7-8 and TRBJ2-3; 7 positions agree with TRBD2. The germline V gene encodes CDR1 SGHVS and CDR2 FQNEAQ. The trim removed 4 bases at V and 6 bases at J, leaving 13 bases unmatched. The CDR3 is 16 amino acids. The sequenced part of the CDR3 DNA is TGTGCCAGCAGCTATGACCGGGACTACCTCAGGGATACG. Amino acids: CASSYDRDYLRDT. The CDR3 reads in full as CASSYDRDYLRDTQYF.

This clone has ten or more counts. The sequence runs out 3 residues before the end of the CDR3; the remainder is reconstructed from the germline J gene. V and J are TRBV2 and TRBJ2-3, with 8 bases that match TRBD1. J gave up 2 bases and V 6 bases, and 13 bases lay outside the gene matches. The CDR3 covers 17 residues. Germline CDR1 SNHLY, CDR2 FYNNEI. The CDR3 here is CASRAPRAGGHTDTQYF. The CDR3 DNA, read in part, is TGTGCCAGCAGGGCCCCCCGGGCAGGGGGCCACACAGATACG.

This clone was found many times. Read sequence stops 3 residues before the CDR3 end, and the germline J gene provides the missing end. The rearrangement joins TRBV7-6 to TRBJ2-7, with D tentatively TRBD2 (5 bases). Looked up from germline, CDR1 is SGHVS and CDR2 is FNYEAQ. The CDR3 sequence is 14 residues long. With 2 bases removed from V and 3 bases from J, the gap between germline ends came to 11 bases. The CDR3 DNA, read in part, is TGTGCCAGCAGCTTAAGTAGAGGGTTCTACGAG. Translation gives CASSLSRGFYE. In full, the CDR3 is CASSLSRGFYEQYF.

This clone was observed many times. CDR3 sequence reads: CASSPPDRGPFGTEAFF. Partial CDR3 DNA: TGTGCCAGCTCACCACCGGACAGGGGGCCTTTTGGCACTGAA. This chain links TRBV18 with TRBJ1-1; 11 positions agree with TRBD1. With the read ending 3 residues before the CDR3 end, the germline J gene is used to fill in that end. CDR1 KGHSH and CDR2 LQKENI come from the germline V gene. The CDR3 contains 17 residues. J gave up 4 bases and V 0 bases, and 7 bases lay outside the gene matches.

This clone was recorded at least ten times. The covered CDR3 bases are TGTGCCAGCAGTGGGGACAGTCTGTACGAG. It translates to CASSGDSLYE. The entire CDR3 is CASSGDSLYEQYF. V gene TRBV2 combines with J gene TRBJ2-7; 7 nucleotides agree with TRBD1. The read ends 3 residues shy of where the CDR3 ends; the end is completed using the germline J gene. Germline V gives CDR1 SNHLY, CDR2 FYNNEI. The junction had 4 bases not matched to a gene; V was cut back by 4 bases and J by 4 bases. The CDR3 is made up of 13 amino acids.

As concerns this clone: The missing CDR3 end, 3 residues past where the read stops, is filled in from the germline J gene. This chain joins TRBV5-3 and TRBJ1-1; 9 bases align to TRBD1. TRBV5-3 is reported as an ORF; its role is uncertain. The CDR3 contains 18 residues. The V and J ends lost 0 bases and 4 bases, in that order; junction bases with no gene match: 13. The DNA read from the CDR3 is TGTGCCAGAAGCTTGGCCGCAACAGGGGGCACCCAAAGCACTGAA. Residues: CARSLAATGGTQSTE. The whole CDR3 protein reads CARSLAATGGTQSTEAFF.

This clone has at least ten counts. The sequenced part of the CDR3 DNA is TGTGCCAGCAGTGACTGGGCAGGGCGCATGAACACTGAA. As protein: CASSDWAGRMNTE. The whole CDR3 reads CASSDWAGRMNTEAFF. This chain connects TRBV6-4 to TRBJ1-1, with D possibly being TRBD1 (5 bases). The read gets to within 3 residues of the CDR3 end, and the germline J gene fills in the rest. Trimming left V 1 base short and J 0 bases short, with 12 bases between. Germline lookup yields CDR1 MRHNA and CDR2 SNTAGT. This CDR3 is 16 amino acids long.

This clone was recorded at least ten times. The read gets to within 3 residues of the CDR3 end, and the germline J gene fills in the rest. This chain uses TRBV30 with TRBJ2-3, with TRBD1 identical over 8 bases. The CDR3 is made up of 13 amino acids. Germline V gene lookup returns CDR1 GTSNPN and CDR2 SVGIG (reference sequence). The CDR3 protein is CAWSTQGGETQYF. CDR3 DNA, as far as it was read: TGTGCCTGGAGTACACAGGGGGGAGAGACG.

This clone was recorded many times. The chain's CDR3 is CASSLGQTNTEAFF. Partial CDR3 DNA: TGTGCCAGCAGCCTGGGACAGACAAACACTGAA. The chain employs TRBV12-3 or TRBV12-4 and TRBJ1-1; 7 bases align to TRBD1. From the germline J gene comes the end of the CDR3, since the read stops 3 residues before it. The CDR3 contains 14 residues. V shed 6 bases and J 2 bases; nucleotides not matched to a gene: 6.

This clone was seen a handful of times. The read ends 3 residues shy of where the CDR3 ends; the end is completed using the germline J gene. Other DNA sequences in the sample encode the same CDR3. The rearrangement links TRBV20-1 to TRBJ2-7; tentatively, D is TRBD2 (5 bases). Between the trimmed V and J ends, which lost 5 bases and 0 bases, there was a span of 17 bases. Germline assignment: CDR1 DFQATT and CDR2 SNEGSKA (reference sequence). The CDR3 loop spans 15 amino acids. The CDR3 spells CSAHAPDSSSYEQYF. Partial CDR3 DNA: TGCAGTGCTCATGCCCCGGACTCATCCTCCTACGAG.

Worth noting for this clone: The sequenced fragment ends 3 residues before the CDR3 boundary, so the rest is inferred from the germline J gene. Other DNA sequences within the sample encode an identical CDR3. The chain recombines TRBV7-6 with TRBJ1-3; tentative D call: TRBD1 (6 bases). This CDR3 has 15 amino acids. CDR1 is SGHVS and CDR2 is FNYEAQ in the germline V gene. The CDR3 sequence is CASSPSGTPVGAIYF. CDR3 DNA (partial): TGTGCCAGCAGTCCTTCCGGGACACCGGTAGGAGCG.

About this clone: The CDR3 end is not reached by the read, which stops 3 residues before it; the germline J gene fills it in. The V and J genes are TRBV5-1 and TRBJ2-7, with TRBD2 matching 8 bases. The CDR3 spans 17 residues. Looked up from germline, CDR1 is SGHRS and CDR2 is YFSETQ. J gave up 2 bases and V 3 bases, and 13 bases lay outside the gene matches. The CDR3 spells CASSWFREGRSPYEQYF. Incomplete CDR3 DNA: TGCGCCAGCAGCTGGTTCCGGGAGGGGCGATCTCCCTACGAG.

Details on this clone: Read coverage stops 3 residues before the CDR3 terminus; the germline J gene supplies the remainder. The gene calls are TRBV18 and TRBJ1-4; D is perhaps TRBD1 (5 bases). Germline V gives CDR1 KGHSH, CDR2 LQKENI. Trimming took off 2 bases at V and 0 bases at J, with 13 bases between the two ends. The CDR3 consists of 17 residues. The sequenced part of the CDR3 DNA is TGTGCCAGCTCACCAAGAAGGGGTGGGTCAACTAATGAAAAA. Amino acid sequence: CASSPRRGGSTNEK. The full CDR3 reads CASSPRRGGSTNEKLFF.

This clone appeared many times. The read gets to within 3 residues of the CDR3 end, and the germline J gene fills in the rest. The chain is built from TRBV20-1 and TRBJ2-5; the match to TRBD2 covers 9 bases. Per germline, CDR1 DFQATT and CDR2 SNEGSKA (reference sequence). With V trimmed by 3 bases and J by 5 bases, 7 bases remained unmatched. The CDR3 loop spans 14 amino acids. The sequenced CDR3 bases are TGCAGTGCTAGGGTAGCGGGAGTTCGGGAGACC. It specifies CSARVAGVRET. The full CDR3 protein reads CSARVAGVRETQYF.

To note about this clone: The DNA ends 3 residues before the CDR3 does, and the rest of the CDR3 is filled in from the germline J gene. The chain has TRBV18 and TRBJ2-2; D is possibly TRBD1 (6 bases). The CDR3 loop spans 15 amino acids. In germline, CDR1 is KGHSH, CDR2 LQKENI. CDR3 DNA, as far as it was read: TGTGCCAGCTCACCCGAACAGGGTATCAATTCACCG. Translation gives CASSPEQGINSP. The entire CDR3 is CASSPEQGINSPLFF.

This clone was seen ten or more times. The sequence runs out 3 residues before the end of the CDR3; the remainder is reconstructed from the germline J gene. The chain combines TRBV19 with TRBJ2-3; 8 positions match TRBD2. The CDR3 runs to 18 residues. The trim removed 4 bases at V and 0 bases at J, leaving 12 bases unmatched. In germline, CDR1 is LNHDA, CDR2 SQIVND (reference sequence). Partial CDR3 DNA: TGTGCCAGTAGTAAACTAGCGGAGTATATTACTAGCACAGATACG. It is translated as CASSKLAEYITSTDT. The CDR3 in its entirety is CASSKLAEYITSTDTQYF.

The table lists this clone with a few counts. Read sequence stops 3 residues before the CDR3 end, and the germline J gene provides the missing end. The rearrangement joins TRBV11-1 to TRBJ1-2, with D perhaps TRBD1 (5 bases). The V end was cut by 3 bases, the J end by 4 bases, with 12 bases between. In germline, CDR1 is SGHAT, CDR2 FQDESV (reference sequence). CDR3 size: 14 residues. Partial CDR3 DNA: TGTGCCAGCAGCTTCGGCAGGGCGGCCTATGGC. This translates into CASSFGRAAYG. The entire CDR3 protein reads CASSFGRAAYGYTF.

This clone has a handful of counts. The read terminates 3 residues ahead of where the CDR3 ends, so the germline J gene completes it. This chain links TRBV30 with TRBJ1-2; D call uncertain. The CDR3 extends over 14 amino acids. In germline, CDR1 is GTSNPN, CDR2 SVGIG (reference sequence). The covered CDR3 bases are TGTGCCTGGAGTGTACGGGCTAGCGGGAATGAC. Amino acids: CAWSVRASGND. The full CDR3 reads CAWSVRASGNDYTF.

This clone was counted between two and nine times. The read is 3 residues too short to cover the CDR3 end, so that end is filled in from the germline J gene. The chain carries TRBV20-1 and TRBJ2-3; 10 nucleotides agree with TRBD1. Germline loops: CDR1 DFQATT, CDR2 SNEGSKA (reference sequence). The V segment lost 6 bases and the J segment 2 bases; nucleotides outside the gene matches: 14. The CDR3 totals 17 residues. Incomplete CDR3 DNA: TGCAGTGCCCAGAAGCTTCCCGGGACAGGGGTCACAGATACG. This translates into CSAQKLPGTGVTDT. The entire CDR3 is CSAQKLPGTGVTDTQYF.

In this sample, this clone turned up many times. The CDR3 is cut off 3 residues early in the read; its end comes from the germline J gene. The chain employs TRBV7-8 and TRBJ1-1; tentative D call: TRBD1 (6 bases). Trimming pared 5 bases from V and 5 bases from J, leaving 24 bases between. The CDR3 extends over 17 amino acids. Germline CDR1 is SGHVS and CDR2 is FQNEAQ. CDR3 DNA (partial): TGTGCCAGCAGCCATCAGTATTCAGGGGACCTATGGACTGAA. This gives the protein CASSHQYSGDLWTE. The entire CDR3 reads CASSHQYSGDLWTEAFF. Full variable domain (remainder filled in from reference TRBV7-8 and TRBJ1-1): GAGVSQSPRYKVAKRGQDVALRCDPISGHVSLFWYQQALGQGPEFLTYFQNEAQLDKSGLPSDRFFAERPEGSVSTLKIQRTQQEDSAVYLCASSHQYSGDLWTEAFFGQGTRLTVV.

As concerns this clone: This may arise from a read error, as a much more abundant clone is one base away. CDR3 sequence: CAWNHRQGAAQPQYF. Partial CDR3 DNA: TGTGCCTGGAATCATCGACAGGGGGCCGCTCAGCCG. J is TRBJ2-3 and V is TRBV30; TRBD1 matches 10 bases. The read finishes 3 residues shy of the CDR3 end, and the germline J gene is used to complete it. This CDR3 has 15 residues. Germline CDR1 and CDR2: GTSNPN and SVGIG (reference sequence). The variable domain in full, with the rest retrieved from reference TRBV30 and TRBJ2-3, is SQTIHQWPATLVQPVGSPLSLECTVEGTSNPNLYWYRQAAGRGLQLLFYSVGIGQISSEVPQNLSASRPQDRQFILSSKKLLLSDSGFYLCAWNHRQGAAQPQYFGPGTRLTVL.

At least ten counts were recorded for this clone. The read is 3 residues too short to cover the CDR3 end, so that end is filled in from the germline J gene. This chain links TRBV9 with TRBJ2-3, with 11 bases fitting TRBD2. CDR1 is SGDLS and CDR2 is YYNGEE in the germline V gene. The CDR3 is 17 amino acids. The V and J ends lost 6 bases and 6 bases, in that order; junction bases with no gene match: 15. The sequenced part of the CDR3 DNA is TGTGCCAGCACCAAGTTTTCGTCGGCTAGCGGGAGGGATACG. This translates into CASTKFSSASGRDT. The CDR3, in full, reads CASTKFSSASGRDTQYF.

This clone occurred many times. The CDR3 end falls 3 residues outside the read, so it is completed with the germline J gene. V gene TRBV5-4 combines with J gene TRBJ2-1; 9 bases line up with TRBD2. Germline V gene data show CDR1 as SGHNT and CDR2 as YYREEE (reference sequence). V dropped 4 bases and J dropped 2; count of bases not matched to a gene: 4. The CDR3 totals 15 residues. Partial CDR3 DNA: TGTGCCAGCAGCCAAACTAGCGGGCCCTACAATGAG. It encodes CASSQTSGPYNE. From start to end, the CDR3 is CASSQTSGPYNEQFF.

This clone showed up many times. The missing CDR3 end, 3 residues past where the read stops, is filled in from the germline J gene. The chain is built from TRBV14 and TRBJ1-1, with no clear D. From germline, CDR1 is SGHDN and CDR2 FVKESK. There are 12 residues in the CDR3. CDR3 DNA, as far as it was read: TGTGCCAGCAGCCTAACACAGATAGAA. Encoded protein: CASSLTQIE. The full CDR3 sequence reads CASSLTQIEAFF. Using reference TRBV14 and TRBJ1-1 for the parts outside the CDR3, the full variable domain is EAGVTQFPSHSVIEKGQTVTLRCDPISGHDNLYWYRRVMGKEIKFLLHFVKESKQDESGMPNNRFLAERTGGTYSTLKVQPAELEDSGVYFCASSLTQIEAFFGQGTRLTVV.

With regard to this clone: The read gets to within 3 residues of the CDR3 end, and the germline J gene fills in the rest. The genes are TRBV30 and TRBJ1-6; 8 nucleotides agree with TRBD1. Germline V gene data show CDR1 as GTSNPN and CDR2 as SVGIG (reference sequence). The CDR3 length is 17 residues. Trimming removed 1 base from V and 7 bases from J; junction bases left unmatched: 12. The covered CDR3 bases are TGTGCCTGGAGTGGACGCTTCCGCCGGGACAGGAATTCACCC. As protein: CAWSGRFRRDRNSP. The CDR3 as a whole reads CAWSGRFRRDRNSPLHF.